Presented here are 31 T cell receptor delta chains from one specimen sequenced in a study of delta chains in infants with herpesvirus infections. TCR cDNA was made from PBMC RNA with gamma- and delta-chain-specific primers. TCRdb re-processed the RT-PCR reads via CATT. The sample holds about 1,500 delta-chain clones, about 29% seen once. The specimen was peripheral blood, collected at time point 1 of longitudinal follow-up. These receptors all come from a human donor who was a Ugandan infant, either HIV-exposed or HIV-unexposed (not recorded which).

The chain carries TRDV1 and TRDJ4, with 9 bases fitting TRDD3. The CDR3 has 21 residues. CDR1 is TSWWSYY and CDR2 is QGS in the germline V gene. J gave up 0 bases and V 4 bases, and 24 bases lay outside the gene matches. This CDR3 reads CALGARPSLLLGDREARPLIF. The DNA for the CDR3 is TGTGCTCTTGGGGCCCGGCCTTCTCTCTTACTGGGGGACCGAGAGGCCAGACCCCTGATCTTT.

To note about this clone: Since a much larger clone is just one base distant, this may be a read error. The J gene is TRDJ1, the V gene TRDV2; 12 bases agree with TRDD3. The CDR3 is 17 amino acids. Germline values: CDR1 GEAIGNYY, CDR2 EKD. Losses at the gene ends were 0 bases for V and 4 bases for J; bases not matched to a gene: 8. The CDR3, as DNA: TGTGCCTGTGACACCTTGGCTGGGGGATACGAGAACGATAAACTCATCTTT. Protein sequence: CACDTLAGGYENDKLIF.

A few counts support this clone. This chain joins TRDV2 and TRDJ1; 12 bases agree with TRDD3. V trimming: 0 bases; J trimming: 7 bases; junction bases outside the gene matches: 11. CDR3 length: 17 amino acids. Germline CDR1 GEAIGNYY, CDR2 EKD. The CDR3 loop is CACDTGTGGYYTGKLIF. The CDR3 DNA sequence: TGTGCCTGTGACACCGGTACTGGGGGATACTATACGGGTAAACTCATCTTT.

Comment on this clone: A much larger clonotype is one base distant, so this may be a read error. The same CDR3 arises from other DNA sequences in this sample as well. The chain combines TRAV38-2/DV8 with TRDJ1, with 12 bases that match TRDD3. This CDR3 has 19 residues. Germline CDR1 reads TSESDYY; CDR2 reads QEAYKQQN. The V segment lost 7 bases and the J segment 7 bases; nucleotides outside the gene matches: 23. CDR3 protein: CAYCSYPILGDTLWGKLIF. The CDR3 coding sequence is TGTGCTTATTGTTCCTATCCTATACTGGGGGATACCCTCTGGGGTAAACTCATCTTT.

Comments on this clone: It may be a read error: a sequence one base away is much more abundant. Other DNA sequences from this sample encode an identical CDR3 as well. The chain recombines TRDV1 with TRDJ1; TRDD3 matches at 11 bases. V lost 0 bases, J lost 8 bases, and 17 bases stayed unmatched. Germline V gene sequence: CDR1 TSWWSYY, CDR2 QGS. The CDR3 contains 19 residues. The CDR3 bases are TGTGCTCTTGGGGAACTTCGAAGTACAAATCTGGGGGATACTCCAAAACTCATCTTT. It specifies CALGELRSTNLGDTPKLIF.

CDR3 DNA: TGTGCTCTTGGGGAACGAAGGGCCCCTTCCTACCTGAACTGGGGGCCGCTGCCGTACACCGATAAACTCATCTTT. This encodes CALGERRAPSYLNWGPLPYTDKLIF. The rearrangement uses TRDV1 and TRDJ1; a weak D match, TRDD2 (9 bases). With 1 base removed from V and 0 bases from J, the gap between germline ends came to 39 bases. Germline CDR1 reads TSWWSYY; CDR2 reads QGS. This CDR3 is built from 25 residues.

This chain joins TRDV2 and TRDJ1; 8 bases match TRDD3. The CDR3 contains 15 residues. J lost 0 bases, V lost 0 bases, and 2 bases had no gene match. CDR1 is GEAIGNYY and CDR2 is EKD in the germline V gene. CDR3 sequence (DNA): TGTGCCTGTGACACCGTTGGGGGATACACCGATAAACTCATCTTT. Its protein product is CACDTVGGYTDKLIF.

Written as DNA, the CDR3 is TGTGCTCTTGGGGAAGTACTCTCCTCCGGTACGGGCCAGGGCGATAAACTCATCTTT. This codes for CALGEVLSSGTGQGDKLIF. V usage is TRDV1 and J usage is TRDJ1; D gene uncertain. CDR3 size: 19 residues. Trimming removed 2 bases from V and 4 bases from J, with 26 bases in between. Germline-derived CDR1 and CDR2 are TSWWSYY and QGS.

This clone was observed a few times. The rearrangement uses TRDV1 and TRDJ3, with D possibly called TRDD2 or TRDD3 (9 bases each). The germline V gene has CDR1 TSWWSYY and CDR2 QGS. With 5 bases removed from V and 2 bases from J, the gap between germline ends came to 34 bases. The CDR3 is 24 residues long. The CDR3 region is CALGKTPLPTVGGYQAWDTRQMFF. CDR3 in DNA: TGTGCTCTTGGGAAGACCCCCCTTCCTACAGTTGGGGGATATCAAGCCTGGGACACCCGACAGATGTTTTTC.

This clone was recorded only once. One end of the junction is discordant with germline, which a read error may explain. Other DNA sequences in the sample encode the same CDR3. The chain combines TRDV1 with TRDJ1, with a tentative D call TRDD3 (6 bases). Germline V gene data show CDR1 as TSWWSYY and CDR2 as QGS. CDR3 length: 18 amino acids. The CDR3 sequence is CALGELRRPHWVTDKLIF. The CDR3 region has the DNA TGTGCTCTTGGGGAACTGAGGCGTCCGCACTGGGTCACCGATAAGCTCATCTTT.

In its sample, this clone ranks as medium-sized. The chain is built from TRDV1 and TRDJ1, with D unresolved. The germline V gene has CDR1 TSWWSYY and CDR2 QGS. This CDR3 contains 18 residues. V lost 0 bases and J 0 bases, leaving 17 bases between the germline ends. The CDR3 sequence is CALGELLLIIPYTDKLIF. The CDR3 DNA follows: TGTGCTCTTGGGGAACTTCTCCTTATTATCCCGTACACCGATAAACTCATCTTT.

The rearrangement links TRDV1 to TRDJ1; 11 bases map to TRDD3. V lost 5 bases and J lost 3; bases outside the gene matches: 14. CDR1 is TSWWSYY and CDR2 is QGS in the germline V gene. This CDR3 comprises 18 residues. Here the CDR3 reads CALGNRGLTGGYPDKLIF. The CDR3 bases are TGTGCTCTTGGGAACCGCGGACTTACTGGGGGATATCCCGATAAACTCATCTTT.

V usage is TRDV1 and J usage is TRDJ1, with TRDD3 identical over 9 bases. The CDR3 runs to 21 residues. Germline V CDR1 and CDR2: TSWWSYY, QGS. J gave up 0 bases and V 5 bases, and 22 bases lay outside the gene matches. The CDR3 reads CALGSKVLGWGMKRYTDKLIF. Here the CDR3 DNA reads TGTGCTCTTGGGTCAAAGGTCTTGGGCTGGGGGATGAAGAGGTACACCGATAAACTCATCTTT.

In its sample, this clone is medium-sized (0.01 to 0.1%). CDR3: CACDGIRTDKLIF. The CDR3, as DNA: TGTGCCTGTGACGGGATACGCACCGATAAACTCATCTTT. The genes are TRDV2 and TRDJ1; 8 bases line up with TRDD3. The germline V gene encodes CDR1 GEAIGNYY and CDR2 EKD. This CDR3 is built from 13 residues. V lost 3 bases, J lost 1 base, and 0 bases stayed unmatched.

By proportion, this clone is large. The V call is TRDV2, the J call TRDJ1; perhaps TRDD3 as D (6 bases). Between the trimmed V and J ends, which lost 0 bases and 0 bases, there was a span of 10 bases. In germline, CDR1 is GEAIGNYY, CDR2 EKD. The CDR3 spans 15 residues. As DNA, the CDR3 is TGTGCCTGTGACACCGTGGGGATTTACACCGATAAACTCATCTTT. It specifies CACDTVGIYTDKLIF.

This clone is labeled as medium-sized. V and J are TRDV1 and TRDJ1; TRDD2 agrees at 8 bases. With V trimmed by 1 base and J by 0 bases, 19 bases remained unmatched. Per the germline V gene, CDR1 is TSWWSYY and CDR2 is QGS. The CDR3 spans 21 residues. The CDR3 reads CALGEPSYVPYPSEYTDKLIF. The CDR3 DNA reads as TGTGCTCTTGGGGAACCTTCCTACGTACCCTATCCGTCCGAGTACACCGATAAACTCATCTTT.

This clone is labeled as large. The chain combines TRDV2 with TRDJ1; 8 bases fit TRDD3. This CDR3 has 16 residues. Germline lookup yields CDR1 GEAIGNYY and CDR2 EKD. V trimming: 0 bases; J trimming: 0 bases; junction bases outside the gene matches: 5. The CDR3 DNA reads as TGTGCCTGTGACACCATACTGGGGGCCAACACCGATAAACTCATCTTT. Its translation: CACDTILGANTDKLIF.

This clone is classed as medium-sized (0.01 to 0.1%). V usage is TRDV1 and J usage is TRDJ1, with 7 bases matching TRDD3. J gave up 2 bases and V 3 bases, and 6 bases lay outside the gene matches. Germline CDR1 reads TSWWSYY; CDR2 reads QGS. This CDR3 has 15 amino acids. The CDR3 region has the DNA TGTGCTCTTGGGGATTTTATCTGGGGGACCGATAAACTCATCTTT. It yields the protein CALGDFIWGTDKLIF.

This clone is termed medium-sized. The V call is TRDV1, the J call TRDJ1, with TRDD3 identical over 12 bases. Unmatched junction bases numbered 7, after V lost 0 bases and J lost 2 bases. Germline lookup yields CDR1 TSWWSYY and CDR2 QGS. The CDR3 has 18 residues. The chain's CDR3 is CALGELPWGIRKTDKLIF. The CDR3 DNA sequence: TGTGCTCTTGGGGAACTTCCCTGGGGGATACGCAAGACCGATAAACTCATCTTT.

Relative to its sample, this clone is medium-sized. The CDR3 sequence is CACDTVLGDIKSSWDTRQMFF. Written as DNA, the CDR3 is TGTGCCTGTGACACTGTACTGGGGGATATCAAGAGCTCCTGGGACACCCGACAGATGTTTTTC. This chain joins TRDV2 and TRDJ3, with 11 nucleotides matching TRDD3. The V segment lost 1 base and the J segment 0 bases; nucleotides outside the gene matches: 10. The CDR3 has 21 amino acids. The germline CDR1 and CDR2 sequences are GEAIGNYY and EKD.

The rearrangement links TRDV1 to TRDJ1, with 12 positions matching TRDD3. J lost 0 bases, V lost 3 bases, and 20 bases had no gene match. CDR3 length: 22 residues. Germline values: CDR1 TSWWSYY, CDR2 QGS. This CDR3 is CALGDSPSGLGDTPRYTDKLIF. The CDR3 DNA follows: TGTGCTCTTGGGGACTCCCCTTCCGGACTGGGGGATACCCCGAGGTACACCGATAAACTCATCTTT.

In its sample, this clone ranks as large. The V call is TRDV2, the J call TRDJ3, with D unresolved. The CDR3 spans 20 residues. V was pared by 3 bases and J by 0 bases, with 20 bases between. Germline CDR1 and CDR2: GEAIGNYY and EKD. CDR3 loop: CACDDSLTDRPSWDTRQMFF. The CDR3 DNA follows: TGTGCCTGTGACGATTCTTTGACCGATAGACCCTCCTGGGACACCCGACAGATGTTTTTC.

Relative to its sample, this clone is medium-sized (0.01 to 0.1%). The chain combines TRDV1 with TRDJ1; D is undetermined. Germline loops: CDR1 TSWWSYY, CDR2 QGS. The length of the CDR3 is 17 residues. V lost 0 bases to trimming and J lost 8 bases, with 22 bases between them. CDR3 DNA sequence: TGTGCTCTTGGGGAACTAGGAACCCGTTCCCTCTTTCGAAAACTCATCTTT. This gives the protein CALGELGTRSLFRKLIF.

Points on this clone: One base away lies a much larger clone, so this may be a sequencing read error. The J gene is TRDJ1, the V gene TRDV3, with D unresolved. Germline CDR1 reads TVYSNPD; CDR2 reads GDNSRS (reference sequence). CDR3 length: 22 residues. Trimming stripped 3 bases from V and 1 base from J, with 39 bases between. Written as DNA, the CDR3 is TGTGCCTTCCACCCCCAGGGTCCCTCGGGACTGAGGGCCCCAGGGTCCACCGATAAACTCATCTTT. Its protein is CAFHPQGPSGLRAPGSTDKLIF.

Judged by abundance, this clone is medium-sized. This chain links TRDV2 with TRDJ2, with TRDD3 matching over 8 bases. Trimming cost V 3 bases and J 0 bases; bases outside gene matches: 8. Germline CDR1 and CDR2: GEAIGNYY and EKD. This CDR3 is built from 17 residues. The DNA of the CDR3 is TGTGCCTGTGACCGACTGGGGGTACCTGCTTTGACAGCACAACTCTTCTTT. Translated: CACDRLGVPALTAQLFF.

This clone is large. The same CDR3 can be traced to other DNA sequences in this sample. The rearrangement uses TRDV1 and TRDJ1; no firm D call. The V and J ends lost 1 base and 1 base respectively, with 13 bases between them. The CDR3 consists of 16 residues. Germline lookup yields CDR1 TSWWSYY and CDR2 QGS. The CDR3 sequence is CALGERISTGTDKLIF. The CDR3 nucleotides are TGTGCTCTTGGGGAACGTATAAGTACAGGCACCGATAAACTCATCTTT.

This chain connects TRDV3 to TRDJ1, with D maybe TRDD3 (5 bases). Germline assignment: CDR1 TVYSNPD and CDR2 GDNSRS (reference sequence). The CDR3 spans 15 residues. V lost 4 bases and J 0 bases, leaving 18 bases between the germline ends. The CDR3 here is CACDTVGSHTDKLIF. The CDR3 bases are TGTGCCTGTGACACCGTGGGGAGCCACACCGATAAACTCATCTTT.

This clone was counted only a few times. V is TRDV2 and J is TRDJ3, with 7 bases lining up with TRDD3. The CDR3 spans 16 residues. CDR1 GEAIGNYY and CDR2 EKD come from the germline V gene. The trim removed 0 bases at V and 2 bases at J, leaving 0 bases unmatched. CDR3: CACDTWGTWDTRQMFF. In nucleotides, the CDR3 is TGTGCCTGTGACACCTGGGGGACCTGGGACACCCGACAGATGTTTTTC.

This clone is medium-sized. J is TRDJ3 and V is TRDV1; possible D gene TRDD3, 6 bases. The germline gives CDR1 TSWWSYY, CDR2 QGS. The CDR3 consists of 20 residues. Trimming left V 0 bases short and J 0 bases short, with 15 bases between. CDR3 nucleotide sequence: TGTGCTCTTGGGGAACTTCGGGGGGGGGACTACTCCTGGGACACCCGACAGATGTTTTTC. Translation gives CALGELRGGDYSWDTRQMFF.

This clone was counted between two and nine times. This may come from a read error, since a much larger clone is one base off. Written as DNA, the CDR3 is TGTGCCTTTGGTGTAGACTGGGGAACCGATAAACTCATCTTT. This encodes CAFGVDWGTDKLIF. The rearrangement uses TRDV3 and TRDJ1; 7 nucleotides match TRDD3. J was trimmed by 2 bases and V by 2 bases; bases with no gene match: 8. CDR1 and CDR2 (germline): TVYSNPD, GDNSRS (reference sequence). The CDR3 is made up of 14 amino acids.

Remarks on this clone: A read error may explain this, as a much larger clone is one base away. Other DNA sequences within the sample encode an identical CDR3. The chain joins TRDV2 to TRDJ1; 9 positions match TRDD3. With V trimmed by 4 bases and J by 5 bases, 10 bases remained unmatched. The V gene's germline CDR1 is GEAIGNYY and CDR2 EKD. The CDR3 sequence is 15 residues long. The CDR3, as DNA: TGTGCCTGTGAATCTCTGGGGGATCGTACTGATAAACTCATCTTT. Translated: CACESLGDRTDKLIF.